These 18 T cell receptor beta chains originate from one sample sequenced in a study of T cell responses to AZD1222 COVID-19 vaccine. The table came from immunoSEQ multiplex PCR; TCRdb's copy has only in-frame clones and leaves some out. The sample contains approximately 110,000 clones, 70% to 90% of which appear only once. The material was peripheral blood, obtained on day 0 of AZD1222 vaccination. These TCRs come from an adult in good health.

The chain uses TRBV28 and TRBJ2-2, with 9 bases lining up with TRBD2. The germline V gene has CDR1 MDHEN and CDR2 SYDVKM. Losses at the gene ends were 3 bases for V and 7 bases for J; bases not matched to a gene: 6. The CDR3 is 15 amino acids. The CDR3 DNA is TGTGCCAGCAGTTTGGCGGGAGGGGGTAACGGGGAGCTGTTTTTT. Translating gives CASSLAGGGNGELFF.

The chain is built from TRBV28 and TRBJ1-2; D gene ambiguous. The V gene's germline CDR1 is MDHEN and CDR2 SYDVKM. CDR3 size: 12 residues. Trimming stripped 5 bases from V and 2 bases from J, with 6 bases between. Here the CDR3 reads CASSRRNYGYTF. The CDR3 DNA follows: TGTGCCAGCAGTCGGCGGAACTATGGCTACACCTTC.

This clone showed up just once. V and J are TRBV2 and TRBJ1-5; D is uncertain. The V gene lost 8 bases and the J gene lost 9 bases, with 14 bases spanning the gap. The CDR3 totals 12 residues. Germline loops: CDR1 SNHLY, CDR2 FYNNEI. This chain's CDR3 is CASSPSTPPQHF. CDR3 sequence (DNA): TGTGCCAGCTCACCCTCGACCCCGCCCCAGCATTTT.

This clone was counted a few times. This chain uses TRBV12-3 or TRBV12-4 with TRBJ2-7; D tentatively fits TRBD1 or TRBD2 (5 bases each). Between the trimmed V and J ends, which lost 2 bases and 6 bases, there was a span of 11 bases. The CDR3 consists of 13 residues. The CDR3 sequence is CASSLRDRGEQYF. CDR3 nucleotide sequence: TGTGCCAGCAGTTTACGGGACCGGGGCGAGCAGTACTTC.

The V and J genes are TRBV2 and TRBJ1-4; D is possibly TRBD1 (5 bases). This CDR3 is 13 amino acids long. Germline V gene lookup returns CDR1 SNHLY and CDR2 FYNNEI. V lost 7 bases and J 8 bases, leaving 14 bases between the germline ends. The CDR3: CASKTEGDEKLFF. CDR3 DNA: TGTGCCAGCAAGACAGAAGGCGACGAAAAACTGTTTTTT.

The CDR3 region has the DNA TGTGCCAGCAGCTCACAGGGGGTATCCTATAATTCACCCCTCCACTTT. Its translation: CASSSQGVSYNSPLHF. V usage is TRBV11-3 and J usage is TRBJ1-6; 8 bases match TRBD1. The germline gives CDR1 SGHNT, CDR2 YENEEA. The trim removed 4 bases at V and 1 base at J, leaving 3 bases unmatched. CDR3 size: 16 residues.

This chain joins TRBV5-4 and TRBJ1-6, with 7 bases that match TRBD1. Germline CDR1 and CDR2: SGHNT and YYREEE (reference sequence). There are 15 residues in the CDR3. J lost 8 bases, V lost 4 bases, and 9 bases had no gene match. The CDR3 reads CASSLGGTADSPLHF. The CDR3 nucleotides read TGTGCCAGCAGCCTGGGGGGGACAGCAGATTCACCCCTCCACTTT.

The chain combines TRBV6-6 with TRBJ1-1, with a weak D call TRBD1 (5 bases). The germline V gene encodes CDR1 MNHNY and CDR2 SVGAGI (reference sequence). Trimming shortened V by 2 bases and J by 6 bases, and 10 bases separated the two germline ends. There are 13 residues in the CDR3. CDR3 loop: CASSYVAGAEAFF. CDR3 sequence (DNA): TGTGCCAGCAGTTACGTCGCGGGGGCTGAAGCTTTCTTT.

The rearrangement uses TRBV25-1 and TRBJ2-2, with D maybe TRBD1 (6 bases). From germline, CDR1 is MGHDK and CDR2 SYGVNS. There are 14 residues in the CDR3. The germline V and J ends were trimmed by 10 bases and 3 bases, with 15 bases remaining between them. The CDR3 sequence: CATAPSGDTGELFF. DNA of the CDR3: TGTGCCACAGCACCGTCAGGGGACACCGGGGAGCTGTTTTTT.

In its sample, this clone was seen once. The V and J genes are TRBV10-1 and TRBJ2-7; 10 positions agree with TRBD2. The CDR3 contains 16 residues. Germline trimming cut 2 bases from V and 4 bases from J; bases unmatched to any gene: 8. Germline CDR1 reads WNHNN; CDR2 reads SYGVQD (reference sequence). CDR3 DNA: TGCGCCAGCAGTGAGCTAGCGGGAGTGGTTGGGTACGAGCAGTACTTC. Translating it yields CASSELAGVVGYEQYF.

The chain joins TRBV4-1 to TRBJ1-5; 7 bases are a match to TRBD1. CDR3 length equals 15 residues. Germline CDR1 MGHRA, CDR2 YSYEKL. With V trimmed by 1 base and J by 1 base, 1 base remained unmatched. CDR3 sequence: CASSQGQGSNQPQHF. Written as DNA, the CDR3 is TGCGCCAGCAGCCAAGGACAGGGAAGCAATCAGCCCCAGCATTTT.

This clone was seen more than once but under ten times. The chain carries TRBV4-2 and TRBJ2-5; TRBD2 aligns across 11 bases. V dropped 0 bases and J dropped 1; count of bases not matched to a gene: 7. Germline lookup yields CDR1 LGHNA and CDR2 YNFKEQ. The CDR3 contains 18 residues. The CDR3 DNA reads TGTGCCAGCAGCCAAGAGCTAGCGGGGGGACCTTTCCAAGAGACCCAGTACTTC. As protein: CASSQELAGGPFQETQYF.

This clone was picked up one time. V usage is TRBV6-5 and J usage is TRBJ2-3; D remains ambiguous. This CDR3 has 13 amino acids. In germline, CDR1 is MNHEY, CDR2 SVGAGI. V was cut by 6 bases and J by 4 bases, with 11 bases left in between. CDR3 region: CASRRDFADTQYF. CDR3 DNA sequence: TGTGCCAGCAGAAGAGACTTCGCAGATACGCAGTATTTT.

V is TRBV28 and J is TRBJ1-5; no firm D call. Germline values: CDR1 MDHEN, CDR2 SYDVKM. The CDR3 totals 12 residues. The V and J ends lost 6 bases and 7 bases respectively, with 10 bases between them. The CDR3 DNA is TGTGCCAGCAGCACTAGGGCACAGCCCCAGCATTTT. It is translated as CASSTRAQPQHF. The whole variable domain, remainder taken from reference TRBV28 and TRBJ1-5, is DVKVTQSSRYLVKRTGEKVFLECVQDMDHENMFWYRQDPGLGLRLIYFSYDVKMKEKGDIPEGYSVSREKKERFSLILESASTNQTSMYLCASSTRAQPQHFGDGTRLSIL.

The V call is TRBV28, the J call TRBJ2-1, with TRBD1 matching over 8 bases. The CDR3 contains 16 residues. CDR1 and CDR2 (germline): MDHEN, SYDVKM. The ends lost 4 bases at V and 5 bases at J; junction bases unmatched: 10. CDR3 sequence reads: CASSSPLGQENNEQFF. CDR3 coding DNA: TGTGCCAGCAGTTCTCCCTTGGGACAGGAGAACAATGAGCAGTTCTTC.

The rearrangement joins TRBV11-2 to TRBJ2-2, with D tentatively TRBD2 (10 bases). CDR3 size: 16 residues. Trimming removed 5 bases at V and 3 bases at J, with 16 bases between. Germline V gene lookup returns CDR1 SGHAT and CDR2 FQNNGV. The CDR3 DNA is TGTGCCAGCAGCACTAGCGGGACAGGGTACACCGGGGAGCTGTTTTTT. The encoded protein is CASSTSGTGYTGELFF. The variable domain in full, with the rest retrieved from reference TRBV11-2 and TRBJ2-2, is EAGVAQSPRYKIIEKRQSVAFWCNPISGHATLYWYQQILGQGPKLLIQFQNNGVVDDSQLPKDRFSAERLKGVDSTLKIQPAKLEDSAVYLCASSTSGTGYTGELFFGEGSRLTVL.

V is TRBV7-2 and J is TRBJ2-7; a weak D match, TRBD2 (6 bases). Germline V CDR1 and CDR2: SGHTA, FQGNSA. V dropped 3 bases and J dropped 0 bases, with 12 bases sitting between them. The CDR3 spans 15 residues. The CDR3 DNA follows: TGTGCCAGCAGCTTGCGGCGGGGAAGCTCCTACGAGCAGTACTTC. Residues: CASSLRRGSSYEQYF.

V usage is TRBV7-2 and J usage is TRBJ1-6, with 7 bases identical to TRBD1. Germline V gene data show CDR1 as SGHTA and CDR2 as FQGNSA. V gave up 5 bases and J gave up 7 bases; unmatched junction bases: 5. The CDR3 is made up of 14 amino acids. The CDR3 protein is CASSKGQSNSPLHF. The CDR3 DNA follows: TGTGCCAGCAGCAAGGGACAGTCCAATTCACCCCTCCACTTT.